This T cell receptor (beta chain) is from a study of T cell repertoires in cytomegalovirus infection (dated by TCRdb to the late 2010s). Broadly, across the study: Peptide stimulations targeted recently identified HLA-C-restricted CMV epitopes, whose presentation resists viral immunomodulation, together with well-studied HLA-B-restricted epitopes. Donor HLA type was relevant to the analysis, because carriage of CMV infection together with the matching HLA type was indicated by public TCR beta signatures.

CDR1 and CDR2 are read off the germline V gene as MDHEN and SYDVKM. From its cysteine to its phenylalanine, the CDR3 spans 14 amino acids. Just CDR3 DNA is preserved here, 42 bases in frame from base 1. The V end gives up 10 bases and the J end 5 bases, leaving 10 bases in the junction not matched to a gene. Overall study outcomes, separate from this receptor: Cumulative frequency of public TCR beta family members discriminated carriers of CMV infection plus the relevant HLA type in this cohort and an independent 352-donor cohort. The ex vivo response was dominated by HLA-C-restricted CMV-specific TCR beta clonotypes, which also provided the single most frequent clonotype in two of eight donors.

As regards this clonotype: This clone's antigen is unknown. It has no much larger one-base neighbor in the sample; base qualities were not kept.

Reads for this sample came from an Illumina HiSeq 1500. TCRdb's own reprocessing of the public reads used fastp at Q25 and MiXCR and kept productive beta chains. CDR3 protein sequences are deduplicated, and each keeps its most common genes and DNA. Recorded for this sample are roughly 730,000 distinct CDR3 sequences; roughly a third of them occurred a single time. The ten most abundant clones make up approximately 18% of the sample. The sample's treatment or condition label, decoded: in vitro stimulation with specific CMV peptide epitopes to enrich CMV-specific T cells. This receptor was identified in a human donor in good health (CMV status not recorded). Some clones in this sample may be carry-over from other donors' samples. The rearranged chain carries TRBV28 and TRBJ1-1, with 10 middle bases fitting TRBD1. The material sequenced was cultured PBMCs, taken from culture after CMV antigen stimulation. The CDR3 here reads CATLTGTGVTEAFF. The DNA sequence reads TGTGCCACCCTCACCGGGACAGGGGTTACTGAAGCTTTCTTT.